A single sample gave rise to the 32 T cell receptor beta chains below, sequenced in a study of radiotherapy plus CTLA-4 blockade in lung cancer. TCRdb's copy holds only in-frame clones and misses some; the assay was immunoSEQ multiplex PCR. The table includes around 90,000 clones, about 80% detected once. Sequenced here: peripheral blood, sampled from a patient treated with radiotherapy plus ipilimumab. These receptors were taken from a human donor with non-small cell lung cancer who had stable disease on radiotherapy plus ipilimumab.

This clone was seen only once. The chain uses TRBV2 and TRBJ2-1; D may match TRBD1 or TRBD2 (5 bases each). With 3 bases removed from V and 8 bases from J, the gap between germline ends came to 14 bases. Germline assignment: CDR1 SNHLY and CDR2 FYNNEI. This CDR3 region has 14 residues. DNA for the CDR3: TGTGCCAGCAGTGATCTGGCAGGGACCGATGAGCAGTTCTTC. The encoded protein is CASSDLAGTDEQFF.

This clone was picked up a small number of times. This rearrangement joins TRBV6-5 to TRBJ1-5; D is unclear. Deletions cut 5 bases from V and 0 bases from J, with 11 bases between. The CDR3 contains 15 residues. CDR1 and CDR2 (germline): MNHEY, SVGAGI. CDR3 bases: TGTGCCAGCAGTGTGCGGGTAGATAGCAATCAGCCCCAGCATTTT. This sequence encodes CASSVRVDSNQPQHF.

A single count supports this clone. V gene TRBV7-9 combines with J gene TRBJ2-5, with TRBD1 matching over 9 bases. Germline V gene data show CDR1 as SEHNR and CDR2 as FQNEAQ (reference sequence). There are 14 residues in the CDR3. The ends lost 5 bases at V and 4 bases at J; junction bases unmatched: 5. The CDR3 is CASSAGQGRETQYF. In nucleotides, the CDR3 is TGTGCCAGCAGCGCCGGACAGGGGCGAGAGACCCAGTACTTC.

The chain joins TRBV11-2 to TRBJ2-1, with 12 bases fitting TRBD2. Looked up from germline, CDR1 is SGHAT and CDR2 is FQNNGV. Germline trimming cut 5 bases from V and 8 bases from J; bases unmatched to any gene: 10. The CDR3 totals 16 residues. The CDR3 DNA follows: TGTGCCAGCAGCCCCCTAGCGGGGGGGCCTGGGGATGAGCAGTTCTTC. This translates into CASSPLAGGPGDEQFF.

The genes are TRBV7-9 and TRBJ1-2; 8 nucleotides line up with TRBD1. Trimming removed 5 bases from V and 8 bases from J; junction bases left unmatched: 16. Germline V lookup: CDR1 SEHNR, CDR2 FQNEAQ (reference sequence). This CDR3 is 16 amino acids long. In DNA form, the CDR3 reads TGTGCCAGCAGCACCCGTGCAACCGACAGGGGTGGCGGCTACACCTTC. Amino acid sequence: CASSTRATDRGGGYTF.

The gene calls are TRBV5-1 and TRBJ2-3; 7 nucleotides align to TRBD1. CDR1 SGHRS and CDR2 YFSETQ come from the germline V gene. J gave up 1 base and V 3 bases, and 8 bases lay outside the gene matches. This CDR3 contains 16 residues. CDR3 sequence reads: CASSSGTVLGTDTQYF. Written as DNA, the CDR3 is TGCGCCAGCAGCTCCGGGACAGTGCTTGGCACAGATACGCAGTATTTT.

The chain recombines TRBV30 with TRBJ1-2, with a tentative D call TRBD1 (6 bases). The CDR3 loop spans 14 amino acids. Between the trimmed V and J ends, which lost 7 bases and 4 bases, there was a span of 19 bases. Germline CDR1 and CDR2: GTSNPN and SVGIG (reference sequence). The CDR3 region is CAYNIQGRGYGYTF. CDR3 sequence (DNA): TGTGCCTACAACATTCAGGGGAGAGGCTATGGCTACACCTTC.

DNA for the CDR3: TGTGCCAGCAGCTCCCCGTGGGGCGGATACGAGCAGTACTTC. Translation gives CASSSPWGGYEQYF. The genes are TRBV11-1 and TRBJ2-7; possibly TRBD1 for D (5 bases). Between the trimmed V and J ends, which lost 4 bases and 4 bases, there was a span of 14 bases. Germline-derived CDR1 and CDR2 are SGHAT and FQDESV (reference sequence). There are 14 residues in the CDR3.

The chain is built from TRBV23-1 and TRBJ2-5; 9 bases align to TRBD1. With the DNA end fitting TRBJ2-7 better, the J assignment may be wrong. TRBV23-1 is an ORF; its function is uncertain. The CDR3 runs 16 residues. As DNA, the CDR3 is TGCGCCAGCAGTCATTTTTGGGGACAGGGTCCCTACGAGCAGTACTTC. This codes for CASSHFWGQGPYEQYF.

CDR3 in amino acids: CASSTRGGAGVSYNEQFF. The CDR3 DNA reads TGTGCCAGCAGCACCCGAGGGGGGGCCGGTGTATCCTACAATGAGCAGTTCTTC. The chain carries TRBV11-2 and TRBJ2-1; maybe TRBD2 (7 bases). The CDR3 sequence is 18 residues long. CDR1 SGHAT and CDR2 FQNNGV come from the germline V gene. Trimming pared 5 bases from V and 1 base from J, leaving 21 bases between.

This clone was found once. The DNA for the CDR3 is TGTGCCAGCAGTGTGGAACAGGGGAGCACCGGGGAGCTGTTTTTT. Amino acids: CASSVEQGSTGELFF. The V and J genes are TRBV2 and TRBJ2-2, with 7 bases lining up with TRBD1. This CDR3 comprises 15 residues. V lost 4 bases to trimming and J lost 4 bases; unmatched junction nucleotides: 6. CDR1 is SNHLY and CDR2 is FYNNEI in the germline V gene.

In its sample, this clone was seen once. The chain uses TRBV19 and TRBJ1-6, with TRBD1 identical over 10 bases. The germline V gene encodes CDR1 LNHDA and CDR2 SQIVND (reference sequence). Losses at the gene ends were 5 bases for V and 6 bases for J; bases not matched to a gene: 7. The CDR3 runs 16 residues. The CDR3 DNA follows: TGTGCCAGTAGTCCGGGGACAGGGGCGTCTAATTCACCCCTCCACTTT. Protein: CASSPGTGASNSPLHF. The full variable domain, in which reference TRBV19 and TRBJ1-6 provide the parts outside the CDR3, is DGGITQSPKYLFRKEGQNVTLSCEQNLNHDAMYWYRQDPGQGLRLIYYSQIVNDFQKGDIAEGYSVSREKKESFPLTVTSAQKNPTAFYLCASSPGTGASNSPLHFGNGTRLTVT.

This chain connects TRBV4-1 to TRBJ2-3, with TRBD2 as a possible D gene (6 bases). Looked up from germline, CDR1 is MGHRA and CDR2 is YSYEKL. The V gene lost 1 base and the J gene lost 2 bases, with 10 bases spanning the gap. The CDR3 runs 15 residues. CDR3 bases: TGCGCCAGCAGCCAAGGGTCGGGAGTCACAGATACGCAGTATTTT. Protein: CASSQGSGVTDTQYF.

The chain couples TRBV7-2 to TRBJ2-2, with a possible D match to TRBD2 (5 bases). The CDR3 length is 13 residues. Trimming removed 2 bases at V and 12 bases at J, with 13 bases between. Germline V gene data show CDR1 as SGHTA and CDR2 as FQGNSA. CDR3 region: CASSLIDSGKLFF. The CDR3 DNA reads TGTGCCAGCAGCTTAATTGATTCGGGGAAGCTGTTTTTT.

J is TRBJ2-5 and V is TRBV5-1, with 7 nucleotides matching TRBD2. Germline V CDR1 and CDR2: SGHRS, YFSETQ. Trimming took 7 bases from V and 1 from J; bases not matched to a gene: 10. There are 15 residues in the CDR3. This CDR3 reads CASARGGSFQETQYF. As DNA, the CDR3 is TGCGCCAGCGCCCGGGGCGGGAGCTTCCAAGAGACCCAGTACTTC.

Only one count was recorded for this clone. V gene TRBV9 combines with J gene TRBJ2-7; 9 nucleotides line up with TRBD1. Germline assignment: CDR1 SGDLS and CDR2 YYNGEE. The CDR3 sequence is 16 residues long. V lost 4 bases, J lost 0 bases, and 8 bases stayed unmatched. The CDR3 is CASSNRDRASSYEQYF. CDR3 bases: TGTGCCAGCAGCAACCGGGACAGGGCGAGCTCCTACGAGCAGTACTTC.

This chain connects TRBV10-1 to TRBJ2-1; possibly TRBD2 for D (5 bases). V was clipped by 3 bases and J by 0 bases, with 9 bases between them. The germline V gene has CDR1 WNHNN and CDR2 SYGVQD (reference sequence). This CDR3 has 15 residues. The CDR3 DNA follows: TGCGCCAGCAGTGATGGAACTAGCTCCTACAATGAGCAGTTCTTC. Translated, it gives CASSDGTSSYNEQFF.

In its sample, this clone was seen a few times. V and J are TRBV5-1 and TRBJ2-2; 7 nucleotides align to TRBD1. The ends lost 2 bases at V and 2 bases at J; junction bases unmatched: 12. This CDR3 has 18 residues. Germline lookup yields CDR1 SGHRS and CDR2 YFSETQ. The CDR3 reads CASSLYRQGDLNTGELFF. In DNA form, the CDR3 reads TGCGCCAGCAGCTTATATAGGCAGGGGGACCTAAACACCGGGGAGCTGTTTTTT.

CDR3 sequence: CASSSSQGASEKLFF. The CDR3 DNA reads TGTGCCAGCAGTTCCTCACAGGGGGCCTCTGAAAAACTGTTTTTT. The gene calls are TRBV27 and TRBJ1-4; 9 bases line up with TRBD1. The CDR3 totals 15 residues. CDR1 and CDR2 (germline): MNHEY, SMNVEV (reference sequence). Trimming removed 4 bases from V and 7 bases from J; junction bases left unmatched: 7.

The rearrangement uses TRBV28 and TRBJ2-3; no firm D call. The V gene lost 7 bases and the J gene lost 0 bases, with 8 bases spanning the gap. This CDR3 has 13 residues. Germline V gene sequence: CDR1 MDHEN, CDR2 SYDVKM. DNA for the CDR3: TGTGCCAGCACTCGCCTTAGCACAGATACGCAGTATTTT. It specifies CASTRLSTDTQYF.

V gene TRBV29-1 combines with J gene TRBJ2-2; no definite D call. V lost 5 bases, J lost 8 bases, and 12 bases lay in between. The CDR3 totals 12 residues. Germline CDR1 reads SQVTM; CDR2 reads ANQGSEA. The CDR3 spells CSVRSWPGELFF. The CDR3 coding sequence is TGCAGCGTTAGAAGTTGGCCAGGGGAGCTGTTTTTT.

The V and J genes are TRBV5-1 and TRBJ2-5; D may be TRBD2 (6 bases). V lost 4 bases to trimming and J lost 4 bases, with 17 bases between them. Looked up from germline, CDR1 is SGHRS and CDR2 is YFSETQ. The CDR3 has 15 residues. The CDR3 DNA reads as TGCGCCAGCAGCCCTGGGACCCCCGGGGGAGAGACCCAGTACTTC. Encoded protein: CASSPGTPGGETQYF.

This chain uses TRBV7-9 with TRBJ1-6; 7 bases match TRBD1. The CDR3 is 15 amino acids. The junction had 9 bases not matched to a gene; V was cut back by 5 bases and J by 8 bases. The germline V gene has CDR1 SEHNR and CDR2 FQNEAQ (reference sequence). This CDR3 reads CASSANEGGDSPLHF. The CDR3 DNA follows: TGTGCCAGCAGCGCTAATGAAGGGGGCGATTCACCCCTCCACTTT.

The gene calls are TRBV19 and TRBJ1-2, with D possibly being TRBD1 (6 bases). Trimming stripped 4 bases from V and 3 bases from J, with 21 bases between. Germline V gene sequence: CDR1 LNHDA, CDR2 SQIVND (reference sequence). The CDR3 contains 17 residues. CDR3 protein: CASSTIYRVGGHYGYTF. CDR3 bases: TGTGCCAGTAGTACGATCTACAGGGTCGGGGGGCACTATGGCTACACCTTC. Filled out from reference TRBV19 and TRBJ1-2, the complete variable domain reads DGGITQSPKYLFRKEGQNVTLSCEQNLNHDAMYWYRQDPGQGLRLIYYSQIVNDFQKGDIAEGYSVSREKKESFPLTVTSAQKNPTAFYLCASSTIYRVGGHYGYTFGSGTRLTVV.

The chain employs TRBV7-8 and TRBJ2-5, with D perhaps assigned TRBD1 or TRBD2 (6 bases each). From germline, CDR1 is SGHVS and CDR2 FQNEAQ. Trimming shortened V by 5 bases and J by 5 bases, and 18 bases separated the two germline ends. This CDR3 region has 15 residues. The CDR3 nucleotides are TGTGCCAGCAGCCCCCACCCGGGGGCTGAGGAGACCCAGTACTTC. This codes for CASSPHPGAEETQYF.

This chain connects TRBV5-1 to TRBJ2-1; D is unresolved. CDR1 and CDR2 from the germline V gene are SGHRS and YFSETQ. Trimming removed 4 bases from V and 7 bases from J, with 6 bases in between. The CDR3 extends over 11 amino acids. In nucleotides, the CDR3 is TGCGCCAGCAGCAATGGGAATGAGCAGTTCTTC. It translates to CASSNGNEQFF. The entire variable domain, with the rest obtained from reference TRBV5-1 and TRBJ2-1, is as follows: KAGVTQTPRYLIKTRGQQVTLSCSPISGHRSVSWYQQTPGQGLQFLFEYFSETQRNKGNFPGRFSGRQFSNSRSEMNVSTLELGDSALYLCASSNGNEQFFGPGTRLTVL.

The chain is built from TRBV6-5 and TRBJ1-2; the D gene is possibly TRBD1 (6 bases). Germline assignment: CDR1 MNHEY and CDR2 SVGAGI. The ends were cut back, 8 bases at V and 0 bases at J, with 16 bases in the middle. The CDR3 length is 15 residues. The CDR3 DNA reads TGTGCCAGCTCTAAACCCGGACAGTCTAACTATGGCTACACCTTC. This translates into CASSKPGQSNYGYTF.

The chain uses TRBV10-3 and TRBJ1-1; TRBD1 might be the D (5 bases). The CDR3 consists of 15 residues. From germline, CDR1 is ENHRY and CDR2 SYGVKD. Trimming pared 5 bases from V and 1 base from J, leaving 14 bases between. CDR3 in amino acids: CAISIGQGQNTEAFF. The CDR3 DNA sequence: TGTGCCATCAGTATAGGACAAGGCCAGAACACTGAAGCTTTCTTT.

The chain links TRBV27 to TRBJ2-3; 9 nucleotides align to TRBD2. V dropped 1 base and J dropped 4; count of bases not matched to a gene: 9. Per germline, CDR1 MNHEY and CDR2 SMNVEV (reference sequence). This CDR3 has 17 amino acids. The CDR3 DNA is TGTGCCAGCAGTTTATGGGGCCTAGCGGGGCTTGCAGATACGCAGTATTTT. It codes for CASSLWGLAGLADTQYF.

Written as DNA, the CDR3 is TGTGCCAGCTCAGCGGTAGGGGCTCGTGAAGCTTTCTTT. Amino acids: CASSAVGAREAFF. This rearrangement joins TRBV18 to TRBJ1-1; a weak D match, TRBD1 (5 bases). Trimming took 5 bases from V and 7 from J, leaving 14 bases between them. The CDR3 is 13 residues long. The germline CDR1 and CDR2 sequences are KGHSH and LQKENI.

In its sample, this clone was seen once. The V gene is TRBV28, the J gene TRBJ1-6; possible D gene TRBD1, 5 bases. Germline loops: CDR1 MDHEN, CDR2 SYDVKM. This CDR3 has 16 residues. V lost 5 bases and J lost 0, with 11 bases in between. The CDR3 nucleotides read TGTGCCAGCAGTCCCAGGACAAGCTCCTATAATTCACCCCTCCACTTT. Translated: CASSPRTSSYNSPLHF.

This chain links TRBV9 with TRBJ1-5, with TRBD1 matching over 10 bases. V lost 0 bases and J lost 1; bases outside the gene matches: 4. The CDR3 extends over 17 amino acids. CDR1 and CDR2 from the germline V gene are SGDLS and YYNGEE. CDR3 nucleotides: TGTGCCAGCAGCGTAGGGGACAGGGGTTTCAGCAATCAGCCCCAGCATTTT. The encoded protein is CASSVGDRGFSNQPQHF.